This T cell receptor (beta chain) appears in the sequencing data of a study of T-cell memory formation after mild COVID-19. The CDR3 consists of 15 residues. This clonotype showed up just a few times. Germline and junction disagree at one end, which may indicate a read error. The authors produced TCR alpha and TCR beta cDNA libraries with sample barcodes and UMIs by 5'RACE using constant-segment primers. Via MiXCR, TCRdb re-called the 5' RACE reads, giving one row per CDR3 protein. The top ten clones hold around 23% of a sample with about 270,000 distinct CDR3 sequences, about 17% of them seen once. This rearrangement joins TRBV12-3 or TRBV12-4 to TRBJ1-1; D uncertain. The sample consisted of PBMCs or a T cell subset sorted from them (not recorded which). This clonotype was obtained from a man younger than 35 who had mild COVID-19 (a few samples of this study predate the infection). Cell type and time point are not known. The CDR3 region has the DNA TGTGCCAGCAGTATAGCGGGTGGGAGGAACACTGAAGCTTTCTTT. The encoded protein is CASSIAGGRNTEAFF.